Listed here are 29 T cell receptor beta chains from one sample, sequenced in a study of CD8 T cells in ankylosing spondylitis (dated by TCRdb to 2016 to 2017). The method behind the library was 5' RACE. Instrument used: Illumina HiSeq 2500. TCRdb reworked the public reads: Q25 trimming with fastp, MiXCR clone assembly, productive beta chains retained. Each CDR3 protein appears once, grouped with its most common genes and DNA. For this sample there are 210,000 or so distinct CDR3 sequences; roughly 8% appear just once. The ten largest clones represent about 5% of the sample. Sample: blood, either unsorted or a sorted T cell fraction (not recorded which). The receptors originated from a female donor with ankylosing spondylitis or in good health (not recorded which).

This clonotype occurred a few times. The chain combines TRBV18 with TRBJ1-2; 7 bases line up with TRBD1. The trim removed 4 bases at V and 2 bases at J, leaving 10 bases unmatched. The CDR3 loop spans 16 amino acids. CDR1 and CDR2 (germline): KGHSH, LQKENI. The CDR3 region is CASSLERGRGNYGYTF. DNA for the CDR3: TGTGCCAGCTCACTCGAGAGGGGGCGCGGGAACTATGGCTACACCTTC.

To note about this clonotype: The germline gene is not matched at one end of the junction; a read error may be the cause. The gene calls are TRBV6-1 and TRBJ2-5; a weak D match, TRBD1 (8 bases). The germline gives CDR1 MNHNS, CDR2 SASEGT. The CDR3 runs to 15 residues. The CDR3 DNA reads TGTACCAGCAGACACCGGACAGGGAGGGAAGAGACCCAGTACTTC. Amino acids: CTSRHRTGREETQYF.

This clonotype has a count of ten or more. V and J are TRBV10-3 and TRBJ2-7; D is uncertain. Germline V gene data show CDR1 as ENHRY and CDR2 as SYGVKD. This CDR3 comprises 12 residues. V lost 2 bases, J lost 6 bases, and 8 bases lay in between. DNA of the CDR3: TGTGCCATCAGTGAGGGCCCAGCCGAGCAGTACTTC. Its protein is CAISEGPAEQYF.

This clonotype was found many times. The chain couples TRBV20-1 to TRBJ2-7; the match to TRBD1 covers 8 bases. V shed 7 bases and J 9 bases; nucleotides not matched to a gene: 14. Germline CDR1 reads DFQATT; CDR2 reads SNEGSKA (reference sequence). The CDR3 consists of 13 residues. In nucleotides, the CDR3 is TGCAGTGTTGGTGTGGGACAGGTAGGGGCGCAGTACTTC. This sequence encodes CSVGVGQVGAQYF.

This clonotype was seen repeatedly, ten times or more. The CDR3 protein is CASSPAYDRVNTEAFF. In DNA, the CDR3 is TGTGCCAGCAGCCCTGCTTACGACAGGGTGAACACTGAAGCTTTCTTT. The rearrangement joins TRBV5-5 to TRBJ1-1; 7 nucleotides match TRBD1. Germline CDR1 reads SGHKS; CDR2 reads YYEKEE (reference sequence). Losses at the gene ends were 4 bases for V and 0 bases for J; bases not matched to a gene: 9. The CDR3 is made up of 16 amino acids.

The chain couples TRBV7-2 to TRBJ2-3; TRBD1 might be the D (8 bases). The germline V gene encodes CDR1 SGHTA and CDR2 FQGNSA. The CDR3 is 15 residues long. Trimming took off 5 bases at V and 2 bases at J, with 14 bases between the two ends. The CDR3 loop is CASSLQGGVTDTQYF. DNA for the CDR3: TGTGCCAGCAGCCTACAGGGGGGGGTCACAGATACGCAGTATTTT.

This clonotype was observed many times. V is TRBV27 and J is TRBJ2-7; 7 positions agree with TRBD1. The CDR3 spans 13 residues. CDR1 is MNHEY and CDR2 is SMNVEV in the germline V gene (reference sequence). V was clipped by 3 bases and J by 2 bases; unmatched bases: 1. CDR3: CASSFGTAYEQYF. For the CDR3, the DNA is TGTGCCAGCAGTTTTGGGACAGCCTACGAGCAGTACTTC.

Many counts were recorded for this clonotype. The junction and the germline gene differ at one end; a read error may be behind it. V and J are TRBV4-3 and TRBJ1-1; possibly TRBD1 for D (5 bases). Germline lookup yields CDR1 LGHNA and CDR2 YSLEER. The CDR3 is 13 amino acids. The chain's CDR3 is CASSQGVEEEAFF. In DNA form, the CDR3 reads TGCGCCAGCAGTCAAGGGGTGGAGGAGGAAGCTTTCTTT.

This clonotype was counted many times. V usage is TRBV28 and J usage is TRBJ2-7, with 9 bases that match TRBD2. Unmatched junction bases numbered 8, after V lost 5 bases and J lost 3 bases. The germline CDR1 and CDR2 sequences are MDHEN and SYDVKM. The CDR3 runs 15 residues. The CDR3 protein is CASSTSGRSNYEQYF. For the CDR3, the DNA is TGTGCCAGCAGTACAAGCGGGAGGTCCAACTACGAGCAGTACTTC.

This clonotype was detected ten times or more. The rearrangement links TRBV6-2 or TRBV6-3 to TRBJ2-7, with D unclear. Germline CDR1 MNHEY, CDR2 SVGEGT. The CDR3 covers 12 residues. With 6 bases removed from V and 3 bases from J, the gap between germline ends came to 9 bases. In DNA form, the CDR3 reads TGTGCCAGCAGGGACCAATTCTACGAGCAGTACTTC. Protein product: CASRDQFYEQYF.

At least ten counts were recorded for this clonotype. The rearrangement links TRBV20-1 to TRBJ2-1, with D tentatively TRBD2 (6 bases). Per the germline V gene, CDR1 is DFQATT and CDR2 is SNEGSKA (reference sequence). The CDR3 is 15 residues long. Trimming took 4 bases from V and 7 from J, leaving 20 bases between them. CDR3 coding DNA: TGCAGTGCTAAGAATCCGGGACTTGCCGGAAATGAGCAGTTCTTC. Translating it yields CSAKNPGLAGNEQFF.

Many counts were recorded for this clonotype. V gene TRBV12-3 or TRBV12-4 combines with J gene TRBJ1-4; D is unclear. V was trimmed by 1 base and J by 8 bases, leaving 8 bases between them. The CDR3 contains 13 residues. As DNA, the CDR3 is TGTGCCAGCAGTTTAGGAGGGATCGAAAAACTGTTTTTT. Its protein is CASSLGGIEKLFF.

V is TRBV7-2 and J is TRBJ1-4; D gene uncertain. V shed 0 bases and J shed 8 bases, with 10 bases lying between them. The germline V gene encodes CDR1 SGHTA and CDR2 FQGNSA. The CDR3 extends over 14 amino acids. CDR3 residues: CASSLAGVGEKLFF. The CDR3, as DNA: TGTGCCAGCAGCTTAGCTGGTGTGGGGGAAAAACTGTTTTTT.

This clonotype was seen ten or more times. The chain is built from TRBV6-2 or TRBV6-3 and TRBJ1-4; no clear D. Between the trimmed V and J ends, which lost 6 bases and 5 bases, there was a span of 13 bases. The germline gives CDR1 MNHEY, CDR2 SVGEGT. The CDR3 is 14 amino acids. The CDR3, as DNA: TGTGCCAGCAGAGGACCGAGCCGAAATGAAAAACTGTTTTTT. This gives the protein CASRGPSRNEKLFF.

In this sample, this clonotype turned up many times. The CDR3 sequence: CASSGGGTDTQYF. The CDR3 DNA sequence: TGCGCCAGCAGTGGTGGGGGGACAGATACGCAGTATTTT. J is TRBJ2-3 and V is TRBV10-1, with a weak D call TRBD2 (6 bases). CDR1 is WNHNN, CDR2 SYGVQD, per germline (reference sequence). Trimming removed 4 bases from V and 3 bases from J, with 8 bases in between. This CDR3 spans 13 amino acids.

This clonotype was picked up many times. This chain links TRBV23-1 with TRBJ2-1; 7 bases align to TRBD2. TRBV23-1 is treated as an ORF (open reading frame) with a function not yet certain. The ends lost 0 bases at V and 8 bases at J; junction bases unmatched: 10. CDR3 size: 16 residues. CDR3 region: CASSQSEGGWFDEQFF. In nucleotides, the CDR3 is TGCGCCAGCAGTCAATCCGAGGGAGGGTGGTTTGATGAGCAGTTCTTC.

This clonotype was observed many times. CDR3 nucleotides: TGTGCCAGCTCACCCGGGACACTGAATGTCGATGAGCAGTTCTTC. It specifies CASSPGTLNVDEQFF. This rearrangement joins TRBV18 to TRBJ2-1; possibly TRBD1 for D (6 bases). Germline values: CDR1 KGHSH, CDR2 LQKENI. This CDR3 is 15 amino acids long. Trimming stripped 3 bases from V and 8 bases from J, with 17 bases between.

This clonotype was recorded at least ten times. CDR3 bases: TGTGCCAGCAGTAGGGGAGCCGGAGAGACCCAGTACTTC. This sequence encodes CASSRGAGETQYF. The V gene is TRBV11-3, the J gene TRBJ2-5; D might be TRBD1 or TRBD2, each matching 5 bases. CDR1 and CDR2 (germline): SGHNT, YENEEA. CDR3 length: 13 residues. Trimming removed 6 bases from V and 4 bases from J, with 12 bases in between.

This clonotype was recorded at least ten times. The chain employs TRBV5-1 and TRBJ2-2, with 7 bases identical to TRBD1. V gave up 4 bases and J gave up 2 bases; unmatched junction bases: 2. CDR1 SGHRS and CDR2 YFSETQ come from the germline V gene. This CDR3 region has 14 residues. The DNA of the CDR3 is TGCGCCAGCAGCCGGGACAGCAACACCGGGGAGCTGTTTTTT. It specifies CASSRDSNTGELFF. Drawing the rest from reference TRBV5-1 and TRBJ2-2, the complete variable domain is KAGVTQTPRYLIKTRGQQVTLSCSPISGHRSVSWYQQTPGQGLQFLFEYFSETQRNKGNFPGRFSGRQFSNSRSEMNVSTLELGDSALYLCASSRDSNTGELFFGEGSRLTVL.

This clonotype was seen repeatedly, ten times or more. The chain couples TRBV6-2 or TRBV6-3 to TRBJ1-5; D is uncertain. Germline V gene sequence: CDR1 MNHEY, CDR2 SVGEGT. The V end lost 3 bases, the J end lost 0 bases, and 24 bases lay between the germline ends. This CDR3 has 20 amino acids. As DNA, the CDR3 is TGTGCCAGCAGTTATGACCTCGGGCCCTTCAACTCCTATAGCAATCAGCCCCAGCATTTT. It codes for CASSYDLGPFNSYSNQPQHF.

This clonotype was seen repeatedly, ten times or more. This rearrangement joins TRBV9 to TRBJ2-2; the D gene is possibly TRBD1 (6 bases). CDR3 size: 15 residues. The germline gives CDR1 SGDLS, CDR2 YYNGEE. Trimming removed 2 bases at V and 6 bases at J, with 14 bases between. DNA of the CDR3: TGTGCCAGCAGCGTTGAGGGACAAAGGGCCGGGGAGCTGTTTTTT. Amino acids: CASSVEGQRAGELFF.

This clonotype came up many times. This chain joins TRBV20-1 and TRBJ1-5, with TRBD1 matching over 9 bases. With 6 bases clipped from V and 5 bases from J, the junction kept 5 bases outside the gene matches. Germline V gene sequence: CDR1 DFQATT, CDR2 SNEGSKA (reference sequence). CDR3 length: 13 residues. This chain's CDR3 is CSARDREDQPQHF. CDR3 nucleotide sequence: TGCAGTGCCAGGGACAGGGAGGATCAGCCCCAGCATTTT.

This clonotype has only a few counts. This chain joins TRBV15 and TRBJ2-1, with D possibly matching TRBD2 (6 bases). This CDR3 has 13 residues. The germline V gene encodes CDR1 LNHNV and CDR2 YYDKDF (reference sequence). CDR3 coding DNA: TGTTATCTCTTGGGGGGCTCCTACAATGAGCAGTTCTTC. It specifies CYLLGGSYNEQFF.

This clonotype was recorded many times. The chain uses TRBV20-1 and TRBJ1-3; D is unresolved. The germline V gene has CDR1 DFQATT and CDR2 SNEGSKA (reference sequence). Trimming shortened V by 8 bases and J by 3 bases, and 8 bases separated the two germline ends. CDR3 length equals 11 residues. CDR3 nucleotides: TGCAGTTGCCTCTTTGGAAACACCATATATTTT. Translated, it gives CSCLFGNTIYF.

This clonotype was counted at least ten times. The V and J genes are TRBV3-1 and TRBJ1-5; D not certain. The V gene's germline CDR1 is LGHDT and CDR2 YNNKEL (reference sequence). The CDR3 is 14 residues long. Trimming removed 1 base at V and 5 bases at J, with 9 bases between. The DNA of the CDR3 is TGTGCCAGCAGCCAAGGGGTATCTTATCAGCCCCAGCATTTT. This codes for CASSQGVSYQPQHF. The full variable domain, with the rest looked up from reference TRBV3-1 and TRBJ1-5, is DTAVSQTPKYLVTQMGNDKSIKCEQNLGHDTMYWYKQDSKKFLKIMFSYNNKELIINETVPNRFSPKSPDKAHLNLHINSLELGDSAVYFCASSQGVSYQPQHFGDGTRLSIL.

This clonotype was detected ten times or more. This sequence joins TRBV20-1 and TRBJ2-1, with TRBD2 matching over 8 bases. Germline V gives CDR1 DFQATT, CDR2 SNEGSKA (reference sequence). With 4 bases clipped from V and 12 bases from J, the junction kept 17 bases outside the gene matches. The CDR3 consists of 15 residues. CDR3 DNA sequence: TGCAGTGCTATTCTGTCGGTAGCGGGGCATCTGGGGCAGTTCTTC. It translates to CSAILSVAGHLGQFF.

In this sample, this clonotype is medium-sized. The chain employs TRBV12-3 or TRBV12-4 and TRBJ1-5, with D maybe TRBD1 (5 bases). Trimming pared 3 bases from V and 7 bases from J, leaving 7 bases between. This CDR3 spans 12 amino acids. This chain's CDR3 is CASSFGGQPQHF. The CDR3 DNA reads TGTGCCAGCAGTTTTGGGGGGCAGCCCCAGCATTTT.

This clonotype has a count of ten or more. The gene calls are TRBV5-1 and TRBJ2-5, with 9 bases matching TRBD2. CDR1 and CDR2 from the germline V gene are SGHRS and YFSETQ. The CDR3 is 13 residues long. V dropped 4 bases and J dropped 3; count of bases not matched to a gene: 1. The CDR3: CASSRGGEETQYF. The DNA for the CDR3 is TGCGCCAGCAGCCGCGGGGGGGAAGAGACCCAGTACTTC.

This clonotype came up many times. The rearrangement links TRBV20-1 to TRBJ2-5; TRBD1 agrees at 7 bases. The CDR3 loop spans 13 amino acids. CDR1 and CDR2 (germline): DFQATT, SNEGSKA (reference sequence). The V segment lost 5 bases and the J segment 0 bases; nucleotides outside the gene matches: 3. CDR3 sequence reads: CSARGTDQETQYF. CDR3 DNA: TGCAGTGCTCGTGGGACAGACCAAGAGACCCAGTACTTC.